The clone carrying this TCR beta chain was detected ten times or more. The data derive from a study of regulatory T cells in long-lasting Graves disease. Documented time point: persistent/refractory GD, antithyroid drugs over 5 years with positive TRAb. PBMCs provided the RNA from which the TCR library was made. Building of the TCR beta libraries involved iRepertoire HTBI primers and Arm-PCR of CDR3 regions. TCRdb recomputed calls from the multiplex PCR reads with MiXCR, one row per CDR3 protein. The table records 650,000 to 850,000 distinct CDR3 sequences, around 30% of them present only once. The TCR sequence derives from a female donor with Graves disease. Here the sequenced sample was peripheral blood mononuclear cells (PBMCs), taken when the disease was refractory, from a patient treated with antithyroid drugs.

CDR3 amino acids: CASKPLTGLANYGYTF. The CDR3 DNA follows: TGCGCCAGCAAGCCCCTGACAGGATTAGCTAACTATGGCTACACCTTC. The gene calls are TRBV5-1 and TRBJ1-2; a weak D match, TRBD1 (6 bases). CDR3 size: 16 residues. The germline CDR1 and CDR2 sequences are SGHRS and YFSETQ. V lost 6 bases, J lost 0 bases, and 18 bases lay in between.